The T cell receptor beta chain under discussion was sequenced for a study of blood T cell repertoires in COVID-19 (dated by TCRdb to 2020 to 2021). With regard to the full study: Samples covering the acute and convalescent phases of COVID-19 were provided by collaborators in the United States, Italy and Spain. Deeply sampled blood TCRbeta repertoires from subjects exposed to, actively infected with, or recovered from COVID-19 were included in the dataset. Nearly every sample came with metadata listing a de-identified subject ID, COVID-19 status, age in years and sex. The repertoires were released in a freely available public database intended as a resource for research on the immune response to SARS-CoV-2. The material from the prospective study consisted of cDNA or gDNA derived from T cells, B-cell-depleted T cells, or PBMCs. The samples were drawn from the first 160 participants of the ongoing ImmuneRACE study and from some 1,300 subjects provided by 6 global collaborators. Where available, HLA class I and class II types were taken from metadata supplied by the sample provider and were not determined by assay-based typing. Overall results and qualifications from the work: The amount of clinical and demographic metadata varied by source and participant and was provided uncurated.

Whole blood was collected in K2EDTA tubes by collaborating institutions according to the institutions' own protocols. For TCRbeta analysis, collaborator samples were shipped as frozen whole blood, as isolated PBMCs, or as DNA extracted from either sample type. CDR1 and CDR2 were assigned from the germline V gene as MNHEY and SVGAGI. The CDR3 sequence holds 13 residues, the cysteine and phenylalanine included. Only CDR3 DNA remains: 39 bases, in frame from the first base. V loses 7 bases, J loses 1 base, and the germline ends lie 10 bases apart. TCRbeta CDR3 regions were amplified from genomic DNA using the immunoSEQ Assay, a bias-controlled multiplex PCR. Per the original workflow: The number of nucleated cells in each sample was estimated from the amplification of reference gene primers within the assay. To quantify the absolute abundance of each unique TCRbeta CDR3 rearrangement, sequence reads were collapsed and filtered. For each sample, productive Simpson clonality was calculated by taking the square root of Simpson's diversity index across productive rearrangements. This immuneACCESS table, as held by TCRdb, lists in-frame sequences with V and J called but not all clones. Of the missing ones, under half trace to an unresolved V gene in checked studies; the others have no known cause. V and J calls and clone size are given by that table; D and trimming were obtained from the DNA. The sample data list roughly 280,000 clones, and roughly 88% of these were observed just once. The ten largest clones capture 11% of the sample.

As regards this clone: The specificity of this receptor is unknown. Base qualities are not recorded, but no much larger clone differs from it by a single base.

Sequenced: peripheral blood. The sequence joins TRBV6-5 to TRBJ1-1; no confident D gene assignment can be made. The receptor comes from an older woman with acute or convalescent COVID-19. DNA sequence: TGTGCCAGCATATACAGCCAGAACACTGAAGCTTTCTTT. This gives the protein CASIYSQNTEAFF.